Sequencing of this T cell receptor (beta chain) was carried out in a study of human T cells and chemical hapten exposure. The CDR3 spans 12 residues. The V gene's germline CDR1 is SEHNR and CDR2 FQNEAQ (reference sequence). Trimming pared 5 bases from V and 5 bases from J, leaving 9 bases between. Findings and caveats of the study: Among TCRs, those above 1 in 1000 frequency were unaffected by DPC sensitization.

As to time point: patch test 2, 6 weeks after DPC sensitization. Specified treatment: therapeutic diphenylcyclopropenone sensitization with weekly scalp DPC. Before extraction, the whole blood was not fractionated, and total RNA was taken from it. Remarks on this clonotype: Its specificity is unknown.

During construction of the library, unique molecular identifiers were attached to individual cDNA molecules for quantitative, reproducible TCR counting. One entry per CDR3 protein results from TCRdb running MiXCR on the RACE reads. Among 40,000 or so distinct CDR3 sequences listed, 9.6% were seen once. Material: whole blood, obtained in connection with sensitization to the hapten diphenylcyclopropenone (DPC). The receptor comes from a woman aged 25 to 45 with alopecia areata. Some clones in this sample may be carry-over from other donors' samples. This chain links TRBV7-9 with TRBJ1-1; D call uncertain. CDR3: CASSKDVTEAFF. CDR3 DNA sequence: TGTGCCAGCAGCAAGGACGTGACTGAAGCTTTCTTT.